Described below is a single TCR beta chain sequence and its context. This CDR3 is 13 amino acids long. V lost 5 bases, J lost 10 bases, and 12 bases lay in between. Germline CDR1 is LGHDT and CDR2 is YNNKEL (reference sequence). Only in-frame clones appear in the TCRdb table, and some are missing; sequencing was by immunoSEQ multiplex PCR. The sample carries some 120,000 clones, over 75% recorded once. This sample is drawn from a study of T cell responses to AZD1222 COVID-19 vaccine. Study in general: Analyses pooled second doses at about 4 or about 12 weeks.

The genes are TRBV3-1 (or the pseudogene TRBV3-2) and TRBJ1-6; no firm D call. The origin of this receptor is an adult in good health. Source: peripheral blood, taken on day 0 of AZD1222 vaccination. The chain's CDR3 is CASSSTEQSPLHF. The CDR3 DNA is TGTGCCAGCAGCTCTACAGAGCAGTCACCCCTCCACTTT.